The rows below give T cell receptor beta chains drawn from one sample of a study of blood T cell repertoires in COVID-19. The table came from immunoSEQ multiplex PCR; TCRdb's copy has only in-frame clones and leaves some out. The table has tens of thousands of clones, approximately 92% seen once; the top ten hold roughly 6.6%. The sequenced material came from peripheral blood. These TCRs come from a woman aged 60-70 years with active COVID-19. Both conserved end residues are part of each CDR3. A D gene is named only where the DNA matches it firmly. Not every row has a clone size; where given, it reads once, few, many or a size class.

CDR3aa: CASSDSGSNQPQHF; CDR3nt: TGTGCCAGCAGTGACTCAGGGAGCAATCAGCCCCAGCATTTT; v_gene: TRBV2; len: 14; j_gene: TRBJ1-5; abundance: -; d_gene: -
CDR3aa: CASSYSGQFGNTIYF; CDR3nt: TGTGCCAGCAGTTACTCGGGACAGTTTGGAAACACCATATATTTT; v_gene: TRBV6-5; len: 15; j_gene: TRBJ1-3; abundance: -; d_gene: TRBD1
CDR3aa: CASSLEGPGVSYEQYF; CDR3nt: TGTGCCAGCAGCTTAGAGGGGCCAGGCGTCTCCTACGAGCAGTACTTC; v_gene: TRBV7-6; len: 16; j_gene: TRBJ2-7; abundance: -; d_gene: -
CDR3aa: CASSFGGPITSYGYTF; CDR3nt: TGTGCCAGCAGTTTTGGAGGCCCTATAACCTCCTATGGCTACACCTTC; v_gene: TRBV28; len: 16; j_gene: TRBJ1-2; abundance: -; d_gene: -
CDR3aa: CATSDVGGYEQYF; CDR3nt: TGTGCCACCAGTGACGTAGGAGGCTACGAGCAGTACTTC; v_gene: TRBV24-1; len: 13; j_gene: TRBJ2-7; abundance: few; d_gene: -
CDR3aa: CASSMSSGRARGDTQYF; CDR3nt: TGTGCCAGTAGTATGAGTAGCGGGAGGGCCCGCGGAGATACGCAGTATTTT; v_gene: TRBV19; len: 17; j_gene: TRBJ2-3; abundance: -; d_gene: TRBD2
CDR3aa: CASSPGGGSGSPLHF; CDR3nt: TGTGCCAGCAGCCCCGGGGGGGGGTCCGGATCACCCCTCCACTTT; v_gene: TRBV7-3; len: 15; j_gene: TRBJ1-6; abundance: -; d_gene: -
CDR3aa: CASTQADQPQHF; CDR3nt: TGTGCCAGCACCCAGGCCGATCAGCCCCAGCATTTT; v_gene: TRBV6-5; len: 12; j_gene: TRBJ1-5; abundance: -; d_gene: -
CDR3aa: CASSLNVAGSTSEAFF; CDR3nt: TGCGCCAGCAGCTTGAACGTGGCAGGGTCAACCTCTGAAGCTTTCTTT; v_gene: TRBV5-1; len: 16; j_gene: TRBJ1-1; abundance: once; d_gene: -
CDR3aa: CASSLNRRGNTIYF; CDR3nt: TGTGCCAGCAGTTTGAATCGTCGGGGAAACACCATATATTTT; v_gene: TRBV28; len: 14; j_gene: TRBJ1-3; abundance: -; d_gene: -
CDR3aa: CASSEGLAGTWGEQFF; CDR3nt: TGTGCCAGCAGTGAAGGACTAGCGGGGACCTGGGGTGAGCAGTTCTTC; v_gene: TRBV2; len: 16; j_gene: TRBJ2-1; abundance: -; d_gene: TRBD2
CDR3aa: CASSTRQSPMHF; CDR3nt: TGTGCCAGCAGCACCCGACAGAGCCCGATGCACTTC; v_gene: TRBV9; len: 12; j_gene: TRBJ2-7; abundance: -; d_gene: -
CDR3aa: CASSRGQGFHEQYF; CDR3nt: TGTGCCAGCAGTCGGGGACAGGGGTTTCACGAGCAGTACTTC; v_gene: TRBV28; len: 14; j_gene: TRBJ2-7; abundance: -; d_gene: TRBD1
CDR3aa: CASRHRLAGASTGELFF; CDR3nt: TGCGCCAGCAGACATCGACTAGCGGGAGCAAGCACCGGGGAGCTGTTTTTT; v_gene: TRBV5-1; len: 17; j_gene: TRBJ2-2; abundance: -; d_gene: TRBD2
CDR3aa: CASSQGPTSTDTQYF; CDR3nt: TGTGCCAGCAGCCAGGGGCCAACTAGCACAGATACGCAGTATTTT; v_gene: TRBV5-5; len: 15; j_gene: TRBJ2-3; abundance: -; d_gene: -
CDR3aa: CSVATRITGELFF; CDR3nt: TGCAGCGTTGCGACTAGGATCACCGGGGAGCTGTTTTTT; v_gene: TRBV29-1; len: 13; j_gene: TRBJ2-2; abundance: -; d_gene: -
CDR3aa: CASSLFEGAIYEQYF; CDR3nt: TGTGCCAGCAGCTTATTTGAGGGGGCGATTTACGAGCAGTACTTC; v_gene: TRBV7-2; len: 15; j_gene: TRBJ2-7; abundance: -; d_gene: TRBD1
CDR3aa: CATSRDPKGARNEQFF; CDR3nt: TGTGCCACCAGCAGAGATCCTAAGGGGGCTAGGAATGAGCAGTTCTTC; v_gene: TRBV15; len: 16; j_gene: TRBJ2-1; abundance: -; d_gene: TRBD1
CDR3aa: CASSFGRGVQEPQHF; CDR3nt: TGTGCCAGCAGCTTTGGACGGGGTGTCCAGGAGCCCCAGCATTTT; v_gene: TRBV7-9; len: 15; j_gene: TRBJ1-5; abundance: -; d_gene: -
CDR3aa: CASTLKGDNYGYTF; CDR3nt: TGTGCCAGCACTCTGAAGGGGGACAACTATGGCTACACCTTC; v_gene: TRBV6-5; len: 14; j_gene: TRBJ1-2; abundance: -; d_gene: -
CDR3aa: CASSRGGKGTEAFF; CDR3nt: TGTGCCAGCAGTAGGGGGGGTAAGGGGACTGAAGCTTTCTTT; v_gene: TRBV28; len: 14; j_gene: TRBJ1-1; abundance: -; d_gene: -
CDR3aa: CASSQDRVFAGGLHYEQYF; CDR3nt: TGCGCCAGCAGCCAAGATCGGGTGTTTGCGGGAGGCCTACACTACGAGCAGTACTTC; v_gene: TRBV4-1; len: 19; j_gene: TRBJ2-7; abundance: -; d_gene: TRBD2
CDR3aa: CASSRDSKNEQFF; CDR3nt: TGTGCCAGCAGCAGAGACAGCAAGAATGAGCAGTTCTTC; v_gene: TRBV12-3/TRBV12-4; len: 13; j_gene: TRBJ2-1; abundance: -; d_gene: -
CDR3aa: CASSSIAGEAYNEQFF; CDR3nt: TGTGCCAGCAGCTCAATAGCGGGAGAGGCCTACAATGAGCAGTTCTTC; v_gene: TRBV5-4; len: 16; j_gene: TRBJ2-1; abundance: -; d_gene: TRBD2
CDR3aa: CASSRGTGNTEAFF; CDR3nt: TGCGCCAGCAGCCGGGGGACAGGGAACACTGAAGCTTTCTTT; v_gene: TRBV5-1; len: 14; j_gene: TRBJ1-1; abundance: -; d_gene: TRBD1
CDR3aa: CASSGGQSSTDTQYF; CDR3nt: TGTGCCAGCTCGGGGGGACAGTCTAGCACAGATACGCAGTATTTT; v_gene: TRBV18; len: 15; j_gene: TRBJ2-3; abundance: -; d_gene: -
CDR3aa: CASSDRATNEKLFF; CDR3nt: TGTGCCAGCAGTGACAGGGCAACTAATGAAAAACTGTTTTTT; v_gene: TRBV25-1; len: 14; j_gene: TRBJ1-4; abundance: -; d_gene: -
CDR3aa: CASSIHRGGEQFF; CDR3nt: TGTGCCAGCAGTATTCACAGGGGAGGTGAGCAGTTCTTC; v_gene: TRBV28; len: 13; j_gene: TRBJ2-1; abundance: few; d_gene: -
CDR3aa: CASSLVTGDDYGYTF; CDR3nt: TGTGCCAGCAGCTTAGTCACAGGGGACGACTATGGCTACACCTTC; v_gene: TRBV7-2; len: 15; j_gene: TRBJ1-2; abundance: -; d_gene: TRBD1
CDR3aa: CASGLNVGQEEAFF; CDR3nt: TGTGCTAGTGGTTTGAACGTGGGACAGGAGGAAGCTTTCTTT; v_gene: TRBV12-5; len: 14; j_gene: TRBJ1-1; abundance: -; d_gene: TRBD1
CDR3aa: CASSLMGGDTQYF; CDR3nt: TGTGCCAGCAGCTTGATGGGGGGGGATACGCAGTATTTT; v_gene: TRBV5-4; len: 13; j_gene: TRBJ2-3; abundance: -; d_gene: TRBD2
CDR3aa: CASSQDGGIGYQPQHF; CDR3nt: TGCGCCAGCAGCCAAGATGGGGGGATAGGTTATCAGCCCCAGCATTTT; v_gene: TRBV4-1; len: 16; j_gene: TRBJ1-5; abundance: once; d_gene: -